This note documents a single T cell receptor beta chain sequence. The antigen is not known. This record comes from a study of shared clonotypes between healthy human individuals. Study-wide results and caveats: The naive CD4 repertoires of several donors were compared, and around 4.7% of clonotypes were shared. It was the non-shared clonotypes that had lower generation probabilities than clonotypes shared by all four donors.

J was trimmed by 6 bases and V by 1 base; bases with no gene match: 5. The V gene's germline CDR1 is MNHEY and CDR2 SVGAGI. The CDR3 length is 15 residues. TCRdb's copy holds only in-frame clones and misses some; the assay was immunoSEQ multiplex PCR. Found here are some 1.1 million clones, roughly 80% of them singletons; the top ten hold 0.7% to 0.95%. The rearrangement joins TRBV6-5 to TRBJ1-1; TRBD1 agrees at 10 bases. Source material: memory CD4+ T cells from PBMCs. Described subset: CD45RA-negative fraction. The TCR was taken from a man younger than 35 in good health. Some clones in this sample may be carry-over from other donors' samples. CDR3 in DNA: TGTGCCAGCAGTTACTGGGACAGGGGTAGACCTGAAGCTTTCTTT. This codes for CASSYWDRGRPEAFF.